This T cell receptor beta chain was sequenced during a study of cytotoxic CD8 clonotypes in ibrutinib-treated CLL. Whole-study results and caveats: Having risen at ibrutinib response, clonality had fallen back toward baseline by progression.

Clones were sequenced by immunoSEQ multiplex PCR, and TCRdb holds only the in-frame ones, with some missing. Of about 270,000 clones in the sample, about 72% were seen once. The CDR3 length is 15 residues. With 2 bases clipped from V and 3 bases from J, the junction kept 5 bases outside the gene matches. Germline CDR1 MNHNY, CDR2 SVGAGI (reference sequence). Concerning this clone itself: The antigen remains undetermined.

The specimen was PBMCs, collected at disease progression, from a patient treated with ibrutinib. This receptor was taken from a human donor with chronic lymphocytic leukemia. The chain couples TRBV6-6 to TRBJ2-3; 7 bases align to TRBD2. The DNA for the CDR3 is TGTGCCAGCAGTTACATTGCGGGGGTAACAGATACGCAGTATTTT. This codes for CASSYIAGVTDTQYF.